This entry is about one T cell receptor delta chain. Its antigen is still unknown. Only one base separates this from a far larger clonotype, so it likely reflects a read error. The same CDR3 can be traced to other DNA sequences in this sample. This entry is derived from a study of gamma-delta T cells after stem cell transplantation (dated by TCRdb to about 2016). Libraries were made using RT-PCR. This sample was sequenced with an Illumina MiSeq. TCRdb processed the public reads again with the CATT caller, after which rows with matching DNA were combined. The table for this sample lists around 2,000 delta-chain clones; 0.95% to 1.5% of them were counted only once. Together, the top ten hold 22% of the sample. V and J are trimmed by 7 bases and 3 bases, and the gene matches miss 13 bases of the junction. CDR1 and CDR2, looked up from the germline V gene, are GEAIGNYY and EKD. The CDR3 goes from the cysteine to the phenylalanine over 16 residues. Just CDR3 DNA is preserved here, 48 bases in frame from base 1.

The sequenced material came from gamma-delta T cells. This clonotype was sampled from a human donor. It is not recorded whose cells these are; they may come from a transplant donor. This sequence uses TRDV2 and TRDJ1; the junction holds 10 bases that match TRDD3. The CDR3 reads CACDALVLGDSDKLIF. The DNA sequence is as follows: TGTGCCTGCGACGCGCTAGTACTGGGGGATTCCGATAAACTCATCTTT.